What follows are 28 T cell receptor beta chains derived from one specimen sequenced in a study of blood T cell repertoires in COVID-19. Sequenced by immunoSEQ multiplex PCR; TCRdb stores in-frame clones only, minus some. The table shows under 200,000 clones, with 87% occurring only once. Source material: peripheral blood. The receptors derive from a man younger than 30 with active or convalescent COVID-19.

This clone was counted once. The rearrangement links TRBV28 to TRBJ1-4; 9 bases line up with TRBD1. The junction had 6 bases not matched to a gene; V was cut back by 5 bases and J by 8 bases. CDR3 size: 14 residues. Germline loops: CDR1 MDHEN, CDR2 SYDVKM. CDR3 in DNA: TGTGCCAGCAGTAAGGGACAGGGAGTAGAAAAACTGTTTTTT. This gives the protein CASSKGQGVEKLFF.

The DNA of the CDR3 is TGTGCCAGCAGTCGCTACCCGACAGGGGGTGGCACAGATACGCAGTATTTT. This gives the protein CASSRYPTGGGTDTQYF. The chain is built from TRBV27 and TRBJ2-3; TRBD1 aligns across 9 bases. V lost 5 bases, J lost 1 base, and 10 bases stayed unmatched. This CDR3 spans 17 amino acids. Germline V CDR1 and CDR2: MNHEY, SMNVEV (reference sequence).

The chain couples TRBV9 to TRBJ2-1; 11 bases line up with TRBD2. Germline V gene lookup returns CDR1 SGDLS and CDR2 YYNGEE. V lost 0 bases to trimming and J lost 6 bases; unmatched junction nucleotides: 2. The CDR3 extends over 15 amino acids. The CDR3 here is CASSVVAGGPNEQFF. CDR3 DNA sequence: TGTGCCAGCAGCGTAGTAGCGGGAGGGCCCAATGAGCAGTTCTTC.

The chain has TRBV5-1 and TRBJ1-1; TRBD1 is a possible D gene (6 bases). The germline V gene encodes CDR1 SGHRS and CDR2 YFSETQ. The CDR3 loop spans 16 amino acids. Trimming cost V 0 bases and J 0 bases, with 12 bases left between them. The CDR3 loop reads CASSLVPGTMNTEAFF. As DNA, the CDR3 is TGCGCCAGCAGCTTGGTTCCCGGGACAATGAACACTGAAGCTTTCTTT. The whole variable domain, remainder taken from reference TRBV5-1 and TRBJ1-1, is KAGVTQTPRYLIKTRGQQVTLSCSPISGHRSVSWYQQTPGQGLQFLFEYFSETQRNKGNFPGRFSGRQFSNSRSEMNVSTLELGDSALYLCASSLVPGTMNTEAFFGQGTRLTVV.

The chain links TRBV7-3 to TRBJ1-2, with D maybe TRBD1 (5 bases). In germline, CDR1 is SGHTA, CDR2 FQGTGA. Trimming left V 5 bases short and J 4 bases short, with 17 bases between. This CDR3 has 15 residues. The CDR3: CASSPRGGTVYGYTF. CDR3 nucleotide sequence: TGTGCCAGCAGCCCCCGGGGGGGAACGGTCTATGGCTACACCTTC.

This clone has a single count. The rearrangement links TRBV30 to TRBJ2-3; TRBD2 aligns across 8 bases. Germline trimming cut 0 bases from V and 4 bases from J; bases unmatched to any gene: 6. CDR3 length: 15 residues. Per the germline V gene, CDR1 is GTSNPN and CDR2 is SVGIG (reference sequence). DNA for the CDR3: TGTGCCTGGAGTGTTGCAGCGGGGGAGGCAGATACGCAGTATTTT. It is translated as CAWSVAAGEADTQYF.

The chain uses TRBV2 and TRBJ1-2, with TRBD1 identical over 9 bases. The CDR3 extends over 13 amino acids. Germline lookup yields CDR1 SNHLY and CDR2 FYNNEI. The ends lost 6 bases at V and 6 bases at J; junction bases unmatched: 5. The CDR3 DNA follows: TGTGCCAGCAGCGGGACAGGGTATAATGGCTACACCTTC. Protein sequence: CASSGTGYNGYTF.

The rearrangement links TRBV6-5 to TRBJ1-1; no firm D call. This CDR3 spans 14 amino acids. The ends were cut back, 6 bases at V and 3 bases at J, with 14 bases in the middle. The germline V gene has CDR1 MNHEY and CDR2 SVGAGI. CDR3 amino acids: CASSPLSHDTEAFF. CDR3 sequence (DNA): TGTGCCAGCAGCCCCCTGAGTCACGACACTGAAGCTTTCTTT.

This rearrangement joins TRBV6-5 to TRBJ1-2; a possible D gene is TRBD1 (6 bases). With 8 bases removed from V and 4 bases from J, the gap between germline ends came to 20 bases. Germline V gene data show CDR1 as MNHEY and CDR2 as SVGAGI. This CDR3 spans 15 amino acids. The CDR3 loop reads CASAQELPGAYGYTF. In DNA form, the CDR3 reads TGTGCCAGCGCCCAGGAGCTTCCAGGGGCCTATGGCTACACCTTC.

V is TRBV7-9 and J is TRBJ1-6; D is undetermined. Germline CDR1 reads SEHNR; CDR2 reads FQNEAQ (reference sequence). With 4 bases removed from V and 7 bases from J, the gap between germline ends came to 14 bases. The CDR3 is 15 amino acids. CDR3 sequence (DNA): TGTGCCAGCAGCTCCACCGGGTCGGGAAATTCACCCCTCCACTTT. Protein product: CASSSTGSGNSPLHF.

The genes are TRBV6-5 and TRBJ1-2; unclear D gene. In germline, CDR1 is MNHEY, CDR2 SVGAGI. CDR3 size: 13 residues. V dropped 3 bases and J dropped 6 bases, with 11 bases sitting between them. CDR3 protein: CASSYSTLDGYTF. DNA for the CDR3: TGTGCCAGCAGTTATTCCACCTTAGATGGCTACACCTTC.

The chain is built from TRBV4-1 and TRBJ1-2; 9 bases align to TRBD1. CDR1 is MGHRA, CDR2 YSYEKL, per germline. The CDR3 is 16 amino acids. Trimming at V came to 4 bases and at J to 6 bases, leaving 12 bases not matched to a gene. CDR3 amino acids: CASSRPGTGKKDGYTF. The CDR3 DNA reads as TGCGCCAGCAGCCGCCCCGGGACAGGGAAGAAGGATGGCTACACCTTC.

This rearrangement joins TRBV25-1 to TRBJ1-4; maybe TRBD1 (6 bases). V lost 4 bases, J lost 5 bases, and 11 bases lay in between. CDR1 is MGHDK and CDR2 is SYGVNS in the germline V gene. There are 14 residues in the CDR3. The CDR3 DNA reads as TGTGCCAGCAGTGTCACAGGGTGGAATGAAAAACTGTTTTTT. It specifies CASSVTGWNEKLFF.

This sequence joins TRBV18 and TRBJ1-1; D remains unclear. CDR3 length: 14 residues. V lost 2 bases and J 2 bases, leaving 9 bases between the germline ends. The germline CDR1 and CDR2 sequences are KGHSH and LQKENI. The CDR3: CASSPGGLNTEAFF. The CDR3 DNA reads as TGTGCCAGCTCACCAGGAGGCCTTAACACTGAAGCTTTCTTT.

The chain joins TRBV2 to TRBJ2-1; tentative D call: TRBD1 (6 bases). CDR1 and CDR2 (germline): SNHLY, FYNNEI. V was cut by 11 bases and J by 10 bases, with 30 bases left in between. This CDR3 has 16 amino acids. This CDR3 reads CAAGARTGPLRVEQFF. In DNA, the CDR3 is TGTGCCGCAGGGGCGCGTACCGGGCCCCTTAGGGTCGAGCAGTTCTTC. Supplemented by reference TRBV2 and TRBJ2-1, the full variable domain reads EPEVTQTPSHQVTQMGQEVILRCVPISNHLYFYWYRQILGQKVEFLVSFYNNEISEKSEIFDDQFSVERPDGSNFTLKIRSTKLEDSAMYFCAAGARTGPLRVEQFFGPGTRLTVL.

This chain uses TRBV5-1 with TRBJ2-7; TRBD1 might be the D (5 bases). This CDR3 region has 15 residues. V lost 2 bases and J 2 bases, leaving 14 bases between the germline ends. Germline lookup yields CDR1 SGHRS and CDR2 YFSETQ. CDR3 nucleotide sequence: TGCGCCAGCAGCTTCTCTCTAGGGGCCACCTACGAGCAGTACTTC. Translation: CASSFSLGATYEQYF.

V and J are TRBV7-8 and TRBJ1-4; 10 bases are shared with TRBD1. CDR1 is SGHVS, CDR2 FQNEAQ, per germline. The CDR3 is 16 amino acids. J lost 8 bases, V lost 5 bases, and 11 bases had no gene match. This CDR3 is CASSPQTGGRREKLFF. The CDR3 DNA reads as TGTGCCAGCAGCCCCCAGACAGGGGGCCGACGGGAAAAACTGTTTTTT.

In its sample, this clone was seen a few times. The rearrangement links TRBV28 to TRBJ1-5; D unclear. Deletions cut 6 bases from V and 5 bases from J, with 11 bases between. Germline values: CDR1 MDHEN, CDR2 SYDVKM. The CDR3 covers 13 residues. The CDR3 nucleotides are TGTGCCAGCAGGAAGAACGGAGATCAGCCCCAGCATTTT. Amino acids: CASRKNGDQPQHF.

This sequence joins TRBV5-5 and TRBJ2-5; D possibly corresponds to TRBD2 (6 bases). Trimming pared 3 bases from V and 5 bases from J, leaving 14 bases between. This CDR3 contains 14 residues. CDR1 is SGHKS, CDR2 YYEKEE, per germline (reference sequence). The CDR3 reads CASSSGTVGETQYF. The CDR3 DNA is TGTGCCAGCAGCTCCGGGACTGTGGGGGAGACCCAGTACTTC.

This chain joins TRBV27 and TRBJ1-6; D call uncertain. V lost 4 bases and J lost 9, with 7 bases in between. Germline V gives CDR1 MNHEY, CDR2 SMNVEV (reference sequence). The CDR3 is made up of 12 amino acids. This CDR3 is CASSSLGSPLHF. The CDR3 DNA follows: TGTGCCAGCAGTTCCCTAGGTTCACCCCTCCACTTT.

This clone appeared a few times. The chain uses TRBV3-1 (or the pseudogene TRBV3-2) and TRBJ1-2; D is perhaps TRBD1 (6 bases). Germline lookup yields CDR1 LGHDT and CDR2 YNNKEL (reference sequence). This CDR3 is 15 amino acids long. The V end was cut by 6 bases, the J end by 4 bases, with 18 bases between. The CDR3 DNA sequence: TGTGCCAGCAGACCCAATCTTCAGGGGACCTATGGCTACACCTTC. Its translation: CASRPNLQGTYGYTF.

This clone was seen a handful of times. CDR3 residues: CASSYSDGEDSPLHF. CDR3 nucleotide sequence: TGTGCCAGCAGTTACTCGGACGGGGAAGATTCACCCCTCCACTTT. V and J are TRBV6-5 and TRBJ1-6; D is undetermined. CDR1 is MNHEY, CDR2 SVGAGI, per germline. The V end was cut by 0 bases, the J end by 8 bases, with 11 bases between. The CDR3 consists of 15 residues.

Here the CDR3 DNA reads TGTGCCAGCAGCCAGGGAGAGGATCAGCCCCAGCATTTT. Its protein product is CASSQGEDQPQHF. The chain joins TRBV14 to TRBJ1-5; the D is unclear. Germline CDR1 SGHDN, CDR2 FVKESK. The CDR3 is 13 amino acids. Trimming removed 3 bases at V and 5 bases at J, with 8 bases between.

This clone has just a few counts. The rearrangement links TRBV10-3 to TRBJ1-5; D unresolved. Trimming stripped 6 bases from V and 2 bases from J, with 11 bases between. Per the germline V gene, CDR1 is ENHRY and CDR2 is SYGVKD. The CDR3 extends over 14 amino acids. The CDR3 spells CAIRSREGNQPQHF. In nucleotides, the CDR3 is TGTGCCATCAGGTCTAGGGAGGGCAATCAGCCCCAGCATTTT.

V and J are TRBV3-1 (or the pseudogene TRBV3-2) and TRBJ2-5, with D possibly matching TRBD2 (6 bases). CDR1 is LGHDT and CDR2 is YNNKEL in the germline V gene (reference sequence). This CDR3 region has 15 residues. The ends were cut back, 10 bases at V and 1 base at J, with 19 bases in the middle. CDR3 residues: CATQPPGASQETQYF. The CDR3 DNA follows: TGTGCCACCCAGCCCCCGGGAGCCTCCCAAGAGACCCAGTACTTC.

V is TRBV20-1 and J is TRBJ1-1; D uncertain. V gave up 3 bases and J gave up 1 base, with 15 bases separating them. Germline V gives CDR1 DFQATT, CDR2 SNEGSKA (reference sequence). This CDR3 spans 15 amino acids. The CDR3 loop is CSASNPEAENTEAFF. The CDR3 bases are TGCAGTGCTAGTAACCCCGAGGCGGAGAACACTGAAGCTTTCTTT.

The chain employs TRBV6-5 and TRBJ1-2; 8 nucleotides agree with TRBD1. Germline lookup yields CDR1 MNHEY and CDR2 SVGAGI. Trimming at V came to 6 bases and at J to 9 bases, leaving 6 bases not matched to a gene. The CDR3 extends over 12 amino acids. The CDR3 DNA sequence: TGTGCCAGCAGGCGACAGGGGTACCGCTACACCTTC. As protein: CASRRQGYRYTF.

This sequence joins TRBV6-5 and TRBJ1-2, with D possibly matching TRBD1 (6 bases). CDR3 length equals 13 residues. CDR1 MNHEY and CDR2 SVGAGI come from the germline V gene. The germline V and J ends were trimmed by 11 bases and 4 bases, with 17 bases remaining between them. In DNA, the CDR3 is TGTGCCGCCTGGAATCTACAGGGCTATGGCTACACCTTC. Protein product: CAAWNLQGYGYTF.